One and the same sample provided the 23 T cell receptor beta chains below, sequenced in a study of T cell repertoires in ileal Crohn's disease. Sequenced by immunoSEQ multiplex PCR; TCRdb stores in-frame clones only, minus some. The data contain approximately 7,400 clones, around 70% of them singletons. Time point: neoterminal ileum biopsy at postoperative endoscopy, about 6 months after surgery. Sequencing input: ileal tissue. All receptors derive from an adult with Crohn's disease.

This chain connects TRBV2 to TRBJ2-7; 8 bases line up with TRBD1. J lost 6 bases, V lost 10 bases, and 20 bases had no gene match. CDR1 and CDR2 from the germline V gene are SNHLY and FYNNEI. The CDR3 runs 16 residues. This chain's CDR3 is CAIGSTGAAEGFEQYF. CDR3 coding DNA: TGTGCCATAGGATCGACAGGGGCGGCAGAAGGTTTCGAGCAGTACTTC.

This rearrangement joins TRBV7-8 to TRBJ1-2; D may be TRBD1 (5 bases). Germline lookup yields CDR1 SGHVS and CDR2 FQNEAQ. This CDR3 region has 13 residues. Trimming took off 8 bases at V and 2 bases at J, with 12 bases between the two ends. DNA for the CDR3: TGTGCCAGCGGGGCGGAAGTCAACTATGGCTACACCTTC. Translating it yields CASGAEVNYGYTF.

This clone was found a few times. The chain couples TRBV6-6 to TRBJ2-7; D is possibly TRBD2 (5 bases). Looked up from germline, CDR1 is MNHNY and CDR2 is SVGAGI (reference sequence). The germline V and J ends were trimmed by 2 bases and 3 bases, with 11 bases remaining between them. CDR3 length: 14 residues. The CDR3 region has the DNA TGTGCCAGCAGTTACGAGGGAATTCGCTACGAGCAGTACTTC. Its protein is CASSYEGIRYEQYF.

The genes are TRBV5-1 and TRBJ1-1, with 8 bases identical to TRBD1. The CDR3 has 19 amino acids. Germline V gene sequence: CDR1 SGHRS, CDR2 YFSETQ. Trimming cost V 0 bases and J 4 bases; bases outside gene matches: 17. The DNA of the CDR3 is TGCGCCAGCAGCTTGGATTCCTATGGATTGACAGGGGTGGGCACTGAAGCTTTCTTT. Translated: CASSLDSYGLTGVGTEAFF.

The chain recombines TRBV6-1 with TRBJ1-2, with D perhaps matching TRBD1 (5 bases). The germline V and J ends were trimmed by 0 bases and 4 bases, with 9 bases remaining between them. Germline CDR1 is MNHNS and CDR2 is SASEGT. The CDR3 is made up of 14 amino acids. CDR3: CASSEARQSYGYTF. CDR3 bases: TGTGCCAGCAGTGAAGCCCGACAGTCCTATGGCTACACCTTC.

The chain combines TRBV5-1 with TRBJ2-4; 9 nucleotides align to TRBD1. Trimming took 4 bases from V and 1 from J; bases not matched to a gene: 9. CDR3 length: 17 amino acids. The germline V gene has CDR1 SGHRS and CDR2 YFSETQ. CDR3 residues: CASSDRDRVWAKNIQYF. The CDR3 DNA sequence: TGCGCCAGCAGCGACCGGGACAGGGTTTGGGCCAAAAACATTCAGTACTTC.

This chain uses TRBV11-3 with TRBJ1-6; 7 nucleotides match TRBD1. CDR3 length: 19 amino acids. The V and J ends lost 5 bases and 0 bases, in that order; junction bases with no gene match: 13. Germline CDR1 and CDR2: SGHNT and YENEEA. The CDR3 DNA is TGTGCCAGCAGCCCAAAGACAGGGATGGACTCCTCCTATAATTCACCCCTCCACTTT. The encoded protein is CASSPKTGMDSSYNSPLHF. Together with reference TRBV11-3 and TRBJ1-6, the CDR3 gives the full variable domain: EAGVVQSPRYKIIEKKQPVAFWCNPISGHNTLYWYLQNLGQGPELLIRYENEEAVDDSQLPKDRFSAERLKGVDSTLKIQPAELGDSAVYLCASSPKTGMDSSYNSPLHFGNGTRLTVT.

CDR3 sequence reads: CASSLDPWTGTGGSYEQYF. The CDR3 bases are TGTGCCAGCAGCTTAGATCCCTGGACCGGGACAGGGGGCTCCTACGAGCAGTACTTC. The chain recombines TRBV7-2 with TRBJ2-7; 11 nucleotides match TRBD1. This CDR3 has 19 residues. The germline CDR1 and CDR2 sequences are SGHTA and FQGNSA. V lost 1 base to trimming and J lost 0 bases; unmatched junction nucleotides: 11.

There are a few counts of this clone. The CDR3 nucleotides are TGTGCCAGCAGTTTAACCGGGACTAGCGGGGCGGAGACCCAGTACTTC. Amino acid sequence: CASSLTGTSGAETQYF. The chain carries TRBV27 and TRBJ2-5, with 13 bases matching TRBD2. The CDR3 has 16 residues. J was trimmed by 5 bases and V by 2 bases; bases with no gene match: 5. Germline V lookup: CDR1 MNHEY, CDR2 SMNVEV (reference sequence).

The chain recombines TRBV7-8 with TRBJ1-3; D is possibly TRBD1 (6 bases). CDR1 is SGHVS and CDR2 is FQNEAQ in the germline V gene. Trimming stripped 2 bases from V and 0 bases from J, with 23 bases between. The CDR3 covers 20 residues. The CDR3 protein is CASSLNGDTAFSSSGNTIYF. CDR3 coding DNA: TGTGCCAGCAGCTTAAATGGGGACACAGCTTTCTCGTCCTCTGGAAACACCATATATTTT.

The chain couples TRBV30 to TRBJ1-6, with D perhaps matching TRBD1 (5 bases). Trimming pared 2 bases from V and 8 bases from J, leaving 19 bases between. The germline gives CDR1 GTSNPN, CDR2 SVGIG (reference sequence). This CDR3 has 16 amino acids. The CDR3 DNA reads as TGTGCCTGGAGTAGGGGCAGGGCTGGGTCTCATTCACCCCTCCACTTT. Translated, it gives CAWSRGRAGSHSPLHF. Full variable domain (outside the CDR3, taken from reference TRBV30 and TRBJ1-6): SQTIHQWPATLVQPVGSPLSLECTVEGTSNPNLYWYRQAAGRGLQLLFYSVGIGQISSEVPQNLSASRPQDRQFILSSKKLLLSDSGFYLCAWSRGRAGSHSPLHFGNGTRLTVT.

This rearrangement joins TRBV5-1 to TRBJ1-4; D is possibly TRBD1 (6 bases). Germline CDR1 reads SGHRS; CDR2 reads YFSETQ. Trimming left V 0 bases short and J 3 bases short, with 6 bases between. CDR3 length equals 14 residues. CDR3 bases: TGCGCCAGCAGCTTGGGGACAGCTAATGAAAAACTGTTTTTT. Protein sequence: CASSLGTANEKLFF.

This clone was observed once. V is TRBV4-2 and J is TRBJ1-2, with 7 bases matching TRBD1. Trimming cost V 4 bases and J 1 base; bases outside gene matches: 12. This CDR3 comprises 17 residues. Looked up from germline, CDR1 is LGHNA and CDR2 is YNFKEQ. The CDR3 spells CASSRSIVTGSNYGYTF. DNA of the CDR3: TGTGCCAGCAGCCGCTCCATAGTGACAGGGAGTAACTATGGCTACACCTTC.

This chain connects TRBV7-8 to TRBJ1-3; D uncertain. With 5 bases removed from V and 0 bases from J, the gap between germline ends came to 11 bases. Germline assignment: CDR1 SGHVS and CDR2 FQNEAQ. The CDR3 extends over 15 amino acids. CDR3 sequence (DNA): TGTGCCAGCAGCCTGGAGATAGACTCTGGAAACACCATATATTTT. Protein sequence: CASSLEIDSGNTIYF.

This clone turned up a few times. V usage is TRBV5-5 and J usage is TRBJ1-5; 10 bases line up with TRBD1. V was clipped by 5 bases and J by 7 bases; unmatched bases: 9. The CDR3 runs 15 residues. CDR1 and CDR2 (germline): SGHKS, YYEKEE (reference sequence). The CDR3 region has the DNA TGTGCCAGCAGTCGGGGACAGGGGAATATACAGCCCCAGCATTTT. It specifies CASSRGQGNIQPQHF.

CDR3 in DNA: TGCGCCAGCAGAAGGGGTAGCGGGGGCAGTAGCACCGGGGAGCTGTTTTTT. Protein product: CASRRGSGGSSTGELFF. This chain uses TRBV5-1 with TRBJ2-2; 9 nucleotides agree with TRBD2. V was clipped by 5 bases and J by 4 bases; unmatched bases: 12. The CDR3 has 17 residues. The germline V gene encodes CDR1 SGHRS and CDR2 YFSETQ. The variable domain in full, completed from reference TRBV5-1 and TRBJ2-2, reads KAGVTQTPRYLIKTRGQQVTLSCSPISGHRSVSWYQQTPGQGLQFLFEYFSETQRNKGNFPGRFSGRQFSNSRSEMNVSTLELGDSALYLCASRRGSGGSSTGELFFGEGSRLTVL.

The V call is TRBV5-6, the J call TRBJ1-2, with unresolved D. The CDR3 has 16 residues. CDR1 and CDR2 (germline): SGHDT, YYEEEE. Trimming stripped 0 bases from V and 4 bases from J, with 16 bases between. This CDR3 reads CASSLVGQTDLYGYTF. The CDR3 DNA reads TGTGCCAGCAGCTTGGTGGGCCAGACGGATCTCTATGGCTACACCTTC.

With regard to this clone: The junction departs from the called germline gene at one end, perhaps through a read error. This chain connects TRBV7-7 to TRBJ2-1; D uncertain. CDR3 length: 14 residues. The germline V gene has CDR1 SSHAT and CDR2 FNYEAQ (reference sequence). In nucleotides, the CDR3 is TGTGCTAGCAGCCCTGACGGAGCTCTGAATGAGCAGTTCTTC. This encodes CASSPDGALNEQFF.

In nucleotides, the CDR3 is TGTGCCAGCAGCAGAGGGCCCGGAGGGGTGAACACTGAAGCTTTCTTT. It translates to CASSRGPGGVNTEAFF. The V call is TRBV7-9, the J call TRBJ1-1, with D perhaps TRBD1 (5 bases). The V end was cut by 5 bases, the J end by 0 bases, with 16 bases between. Germline loops: CDR1 SEHNR, CDR2 FQNEAQ (reference sequence). This CDR3 has 16 residues.

J is TRBJ2-3 and V is TRBV19, with 8 bases aligning to TRBD2. Germline assignment: CDR1 LNHDA and CDR2 SQIVND (reference sequence). This CDR3 is built from 13 residues. Trimming removed 11 bases from V and 1 base from J; junction bases left unmatched: 5. The CDR3 sequence: CAVWRGGTDTQYF. The DNA of the CDR3 is TGTGCCGTCTGGCGGGGGGGCACAGATACGCAGTATTTT.

J is TRBJ2-3 and V is TRBV2, with D tentatively TRBD1 (6 bases). V was cut by 6 bases and J by 8 bases, with 12 bases left in between. Germline loops: CDR1 SNHLY, CDR2 FYNNEI. The CDR3 is 12 residues long. CDR3 in amino acids: CASSPLGATQYF. As DNA, the CDR3 is TGTGCCAGCAGCCCACTGGGGGCTACGCAGTATTTT.

The chain couples TRBV10-2 to TRBJ1-2; TRBD1 might be the D (5 bases). Trimming shortened V by 2 bases and J by 4 bases, and 11 bases separated the two germline ends. Germline V CDR1 and CDR2: WSHSY, SAAADI. The CDR3 consists of 14 residues. This CDR3 is CASSEQGLSYGYTF. As DNA, the CDR3 is TGCGCCAGCAGTGAGCAGGGCCTCTCCTATGGCTACACCTTC.

This clone was seen more than once but under ten times. The rearrangement uses TRBV11-2 and TRBJ2-7; 8 bases are shared with TRBD1. The CDR3 extends over 14 amino acids. Germline CDR1 is SGHAT and CDR2 is FQNNGV. The ends lost 5 bases at V and 4 bases at J; junction bases unmatched: 7. Here the CDR3 DNA reads TGTGCCAGCAGCCAAGGGCAGGGGGCATACGAGCAGTACTTC. Its translation is CASSQGQGAYEQYF.